This TCR beta chain was sequenced for a study of CD8 T cells in ankylosing spondylitis. General study findings and limits: The disease-linked clones had a CD8+ phenotype and low blood frequencies. A motif in TCR beta, a set of eight or nine highly homologous variants, appeared characteristic of ankylosing spondylitis blood.

For TCR beta, libraries came from quantitative 5'-RACE with molecular barcodes. TCRdb reanalysed the 5' RACE reads using MiXCR and keeps one entry per CDR3 protein. The data hold 35,000 to 40,000 distinct CDR3 sequences, with approximately 17% observed a single time. Details on this clonotype: Its antigen is not known.

This CDR3 is built from 15 residues. With 5 bases removed from V and 2 bases from J, the gap between germline ends came to 17 bases. The germline CDR1 and CDR2 sequences are SGHRS and YFSETQ. The chain combines TRBV5-1 with TRBJ2-7, with D perhaps matching TRBD2 (6 bases). The sequence was collected from a male donor with ankylosing spondylitis or in good health (not recorded which). What was sequenced was blood. The CDR3 bases are TGCGCCAGCAGGCCTGCTGCATCGGGAGCCTACGAGCAGTACTTC. Translating gives CASRPAASGAYEQYF.